The T cell receptor beta chain under discussion was sequenced for a study of blood T cells in healthy people across ages. Study as a whole: Capture by template switching was about one barcoded beta molecule per two T cells. Study observations and caveats: Diversity of TCR beta per million T cells declined in a roughly linear way with age. Any conclusive comparison of naive versus antigen-experienced cells was prevented by using unsorted PBMCs.

The authors isolated at least 6 million PBMCs per sample. This CDR3 has 16 residues. V was clipped by 5 bases and J by 5 bases; unmatched bases: 11. Germline lookup yields CDR1 KGHDR and CDR2 SFDVKD. The authors ran a second PCR of roughly 6 to 12 cycles using a sample-barcoded 5' primer and a J-beta primer mix. TCRdb passed the 5' RACE reads through MiXCR, listing each CDR3 protein once. Of more than 800,000 distinct CDR3 sequences in the sample, under 55% were seen once. Points on this clonotype: Antigen: not known.

The gene calls are TRBV24-1 and TRBJ2-1, with TRBD1 identical over 7 bases. Material for sequencing was blood. The TCR sequence derives from a woman aged 60-75 years in good health. CDR3 loop: CATSGGEGGRNNEQFF. The CDR3, as DNA: TGTGCCACCAGTGGAGGAGAAGGGGGCAGGAACAATGAGCAGTTCTTC.